This TCR beta chain stems from a study of regulatory T cells in long-lasting Graves disease. According to the study, TCR beta libraries were built with iRepertoire HTBI primers and CDR3-region Arm-PCR. TCRdb fed the multiplex PCR reads into MiXCR, producing one record per CDR3 protein. Among 680,000 or so distinct CDR3 sequences listed, approximately 15% were seen once. CDR1 and CDR2 (germline): DFQATT, SNEGSKA (reference sequence). V lost 5 bases, J lost 5 bases, and 9 bases lay in between. The CDR3 runs to 11 residues. The table lists this clonotype with a few counts. Indicated time point: newly diagnosed GD, antithyroid drugs for less than 3 months. PBMC RNA was the source of the TCR library. This sample also appeared in a second study, on T cells in Graves' hyperthyroidism and ophthalmopathy.

The V gene is TRBV20-1, the J gene TRBJ1-2; no clear D gene. This receptor was identified in a woman in her twenties or thirties with Graves disease. The specimen was peripheral blood mononuclear cells (PBMCs), collected at new diagnosis, from a patient treated with antithyroid drugs. CDR3 sequence: CSAPDNYGYTF. The CDR3 DNA sequence: TGCAGTGCTCCTGATAATTATGGCTACACCTTC.